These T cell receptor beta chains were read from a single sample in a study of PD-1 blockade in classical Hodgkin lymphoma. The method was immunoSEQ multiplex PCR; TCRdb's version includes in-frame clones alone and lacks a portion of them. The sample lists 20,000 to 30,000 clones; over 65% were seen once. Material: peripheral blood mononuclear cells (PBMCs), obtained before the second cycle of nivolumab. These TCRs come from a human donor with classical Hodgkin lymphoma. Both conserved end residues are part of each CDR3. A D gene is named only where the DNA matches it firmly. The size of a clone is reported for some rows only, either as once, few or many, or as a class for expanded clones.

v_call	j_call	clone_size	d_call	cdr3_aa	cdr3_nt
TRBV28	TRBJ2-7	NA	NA	CASHRVYDEQYF	TGTGCCAGCCACAGGGTTTACGACGAGCAGTACTTC
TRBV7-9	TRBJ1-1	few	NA	CASSLAGQGGVVAEAFF	TGTGCCAGCAGCTTAGCGGGGCAGGGAGGGGTTGTGGCTGAAGCTTTCTTT
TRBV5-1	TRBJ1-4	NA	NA	CASSLEGFKEKLFF	TGCGCCAGCAGCTTGGAGGGCTTTAAGGAAAAACTGTTTTTT
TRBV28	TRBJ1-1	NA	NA	CASSSPGMNTEAFF	TGTGCCAGCAGCTCCCCCGGGATGAACACTGAAGCTTTCTTT
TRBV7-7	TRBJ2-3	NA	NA	CASSLSLLRTDTQYF	TGTGCTAGCAGCTTATCTCTCCTTCGCACAGATACGCAGTATTTT
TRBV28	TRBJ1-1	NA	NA	CASSSVNTEAFF	TGTGCCAGCAGTTCGGTGAACACTGAAGCTTTCTTT
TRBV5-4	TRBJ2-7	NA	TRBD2	CASSLRLAGVARLVEQYF	TGTGCCAGCAGCTTGCGACTAGCCGGGGTGGCGCGCTTGGTCGAGCAGTACTTC
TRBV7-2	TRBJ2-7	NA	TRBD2	CASSLLWTSGKVGSYEQYF	TGTGCCAGCAGCTTACTATGGACTAGCGGAAAAGTGGGCTCCTACGAGCAGTACTTC
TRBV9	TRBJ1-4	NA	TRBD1	CASSPQGAYGEKLFF	TGTGCCAGCAGCCCACAGGGGGCGTATGGTGAAAAACTGTTTTTT
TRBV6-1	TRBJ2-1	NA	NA	CASSPLGNEQFF	TGTGCCAGCAGTCCCCTAGGGAATGAGCAGTTCTTC
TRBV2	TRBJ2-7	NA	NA	CASRDDRTNYEQYF	TGTGCCAGCAGAGACGACAGGACGAACTACGAGCAGTACTTC
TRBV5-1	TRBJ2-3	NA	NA	CASSLVDVSTDTQYF	TGCGCCAGCAGCTTGGTTGATGTTAGCACAGATACGCAGTATTTT
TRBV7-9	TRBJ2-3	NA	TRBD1	CASSLIQGDTQYF	TGTGCCAGCAGCCTCATACAGGGGGATACGCAGTATTTT
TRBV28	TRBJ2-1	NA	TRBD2	CASSGLLASRYNEQFF	TGTGCCAGCAGTGGCTTACTAGCGTCCCGATACAATGAGCAGTTCTTC
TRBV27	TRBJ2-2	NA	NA	CASSFGGALTGELFF	TGTGCCAGCAGTTTTGGGGGTGCGCTCACCGGGGAGCTGTTTTTT
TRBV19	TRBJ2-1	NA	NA	CASSIDMTTYNEQFF	TGTGCCAGTAGTATAGATATGACAACCTACAATGAGCAGTTCTTC
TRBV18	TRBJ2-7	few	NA	CASSPGLSYEQYF	TGTGCCAGCTCACCAGGCCTCTCCTACGAGCAGTACTTC
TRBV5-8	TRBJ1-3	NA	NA	CASSFIPDSSYSGNTIYF	TGTGCCAGCAGCTTTATCCCCGACAGTTCATACTCTGGAAACACCATATATTTT
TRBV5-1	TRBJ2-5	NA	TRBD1	CASSPNTGGQETQYF	TGCGCCAGCAGCCCAAACACAGGGGGCCAAGAGACCCAGTACTTC
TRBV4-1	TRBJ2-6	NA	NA	CASSQVRAGANVLTF	TGCGCCAGCAGCCAAGTGAGGGCCGGGGCCAACGTCCTGACTTTC
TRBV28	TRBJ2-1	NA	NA	CASSLFAQNNEQFF	TGTGCCAGCAGTTTATTCGCCCAGAACAATGAGCAGTTCTTC
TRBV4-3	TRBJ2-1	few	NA	CASSPKRASYNEQFF	TGCGCCAGCAGCCCTAAGCGGGCCTCCTACAATGAGCAGTTCTTC
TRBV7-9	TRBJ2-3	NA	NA	CASSLGTASTDTQYF	TGTGCCAGCAGCTTAGGTACGGCTAGCACAGATACGCAGTATTTT
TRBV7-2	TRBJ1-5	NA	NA	CASSFRGNQPQHF	TGTGCCAGCAGCTTTAGGGGGAATCAGCCCCAGCATTTT
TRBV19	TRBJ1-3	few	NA	CASRGREPGNTIYF	TGTGCCAGTAGGGGCAGGGAACCTGGAAACACCATATATTTT
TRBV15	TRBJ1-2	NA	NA	CATSRELGGYTF	TGTGCCACCAGCAGAGAGCTGGGTGGCTACACCTTC
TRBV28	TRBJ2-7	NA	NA	CASSARRYEQYF	TGTGCCAGCAGTGCCCGCCGCTACGAGCAGTACTTC
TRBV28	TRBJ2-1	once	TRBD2	CASSFNLLAGVLYNEQFF	TGTGCCAGCAGTTTTAACCTTCTAGCGGGAGTATTATACAATGAGCAGTTCTTC
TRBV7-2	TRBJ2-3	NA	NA	CASTEVLTDTQYF	TGTGCCAGCACCGAGGTCCTCACAGATACGCAGTATTTT
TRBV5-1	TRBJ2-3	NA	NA	CASSLRGSPDTQYF	TGCGCCAGCAGCTTGAGGGGGAGCCCAGATACGCAGTATTTT
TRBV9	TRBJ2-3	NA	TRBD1	CASSVGQGFLTDTQYF	TGTGCCAGCAGCGTAGGACAGGGGTTCCTCACAGATACGCAGTATTTT
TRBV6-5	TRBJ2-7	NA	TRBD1	CASARGYSLSYEQYF	TGTGCCAGCGCCAGGGGGTACAGTCTGAGCTACGAGCAGTACTTC
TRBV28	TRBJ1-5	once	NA	CASSFVRQDYSNQPQHF	TGTGCCAGCAGTTTCGTCCGACAGGACTATAGCAATCAGCCCCAGCATTTT
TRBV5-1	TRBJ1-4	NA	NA	CASSPDRLTNEKLFF	TGCGCCAGCAGCCCGGACAGACTTACTAATGAAAAACTGTTTTTT
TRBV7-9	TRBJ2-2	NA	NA	CASSLNSGNTGELFF	TGTGCCAGCAGCTTAAACTCGGGCAACACCGGGGAGCTGTTTTTT
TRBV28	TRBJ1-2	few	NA	CASSFPATNYGYTF	TGTGCCAGCAGTTTCCCAGCGACTAACTATGGCTACACCTTC
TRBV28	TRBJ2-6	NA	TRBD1	CASSSRAGGASGANVLTF	TGTGCCAGCAGTTCTCGGGCAGGGGGCGCTTCTGGGGCCAACGTCCTGACTTTC
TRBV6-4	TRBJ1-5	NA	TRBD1	CASSVRTGYSNQPQHF	TGTGCCAGCAGTGTCCGGACAGGGTATAGCAATCAGCCCCAGCATTTT
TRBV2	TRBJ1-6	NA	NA	CASSVAGPWHSPLHF	TGTGCCAGCAGCGTCGCGGGACCCTGGCATTCACCCCTCCACTTT
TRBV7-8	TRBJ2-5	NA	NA	CASSLDGETQYF	TGTGCCAGCAGCTTAGACGGCGAGACCCAGTACTTC
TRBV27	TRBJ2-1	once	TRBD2	CASSLSGLVYNEQFF	TGTGCCAGCAGTTTATCGGGACTAGTCTACAATGAGCAGTTCTTC
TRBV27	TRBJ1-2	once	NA	CASSLSPTGLLRGYTF	TGTGCCAGCAGTTTATCCCCGACAGGACTCTTGAGGGGCTACACCTTC
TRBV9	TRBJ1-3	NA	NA	CASSVGYENTIYF	TGTGCCAGCAGCGTAGGTTATGAAAACACCATATATTTT
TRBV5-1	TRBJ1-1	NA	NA	CASSLGGTFVEAFF	TGCGCCAGCAGCTTGGGAGGGACTTTCGTGGAAGCTTTCTTT
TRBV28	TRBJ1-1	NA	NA	CASRPNLQNTEAFF	TGTGCCAGCAGACCAAATCTCCAGAACACTGAAGCTTTCTTT
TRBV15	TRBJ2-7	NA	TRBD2	CATSRDFASGSGTYEQYF	TGTGCCACCAGCAGAGATTTCGCTAGCGGGAGTGGGACCTACGAGCAGTACTTC
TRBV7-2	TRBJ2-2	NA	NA	CASSLTALASGELFF	TGTGCCAGCAGCTTAACAGCCTTGGCCTCCGGGGAGCTGTTTTTT
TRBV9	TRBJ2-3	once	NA	CASSVDGGATDTQYF	TGTGCCAGCAGCGTAGATGGGGGTGCGACAGATACGCAGTATTTT
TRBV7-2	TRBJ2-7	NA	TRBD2	CASSLDSGRSYEQYF	TGTGCCAGCAGCTTAGACAGCGGGAGGTCTTACGAGCAGTACTTC
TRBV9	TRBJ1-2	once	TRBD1	CASSVEIGQGFGGYTF	TGTGCCAGCAGCGTAGAAATAGGACAGGGATTCGGAGGCTACACCTTC
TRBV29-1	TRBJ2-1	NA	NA	CSAKGQVYNEQFF	TGCAGCGCCAAGGGCCAGGTCTACAATGAGCAGTTCTTC
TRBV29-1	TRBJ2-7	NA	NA	CSVYGGSSYEQYF	TGCAGCGTTTATGGTGGGAGCTCCTACGAGCAGTACTTC
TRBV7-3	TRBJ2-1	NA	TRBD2	CASSSGLATGDEQFF	TGTGCCAGCAGCTCAGGACTAGCAACTGGCGATGAGCAGTTCTTC
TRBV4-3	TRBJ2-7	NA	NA	CASSLGQYTYEQYF	TGCGCCAGCAGCCTTGGACAGTACACCTACGAGCAGTACTTC
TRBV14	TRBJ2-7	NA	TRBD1	CASSRDRGSSYEQYF	TGTGCCAGCAGCCGGGACAGGGGGTCCTCCTACGAGCAGTACTTC
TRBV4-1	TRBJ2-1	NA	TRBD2	CASSLGGINEQFF	TGCGCCAGCAGCCTCGGGGGGATTAATGAGCAGTTCTTC
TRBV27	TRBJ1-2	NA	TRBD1	CASSPWDRGRGYTF	TGTGCCAGCAGCCCGTGGGACAGGGGTCGAGGCTACACCTTC
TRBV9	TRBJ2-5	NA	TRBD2	CASSVDLAGWETQYF	TGTGCCAGCAGCGTAGATCTAGCGGGCTGGGAGACCCAGTACTTC
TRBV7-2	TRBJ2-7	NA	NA	CASSLVWVPWWEQYF	TGTGCCAGCAGCTTAGTGTGGGTCCCTTGGTGGGAGCAGTACTTC